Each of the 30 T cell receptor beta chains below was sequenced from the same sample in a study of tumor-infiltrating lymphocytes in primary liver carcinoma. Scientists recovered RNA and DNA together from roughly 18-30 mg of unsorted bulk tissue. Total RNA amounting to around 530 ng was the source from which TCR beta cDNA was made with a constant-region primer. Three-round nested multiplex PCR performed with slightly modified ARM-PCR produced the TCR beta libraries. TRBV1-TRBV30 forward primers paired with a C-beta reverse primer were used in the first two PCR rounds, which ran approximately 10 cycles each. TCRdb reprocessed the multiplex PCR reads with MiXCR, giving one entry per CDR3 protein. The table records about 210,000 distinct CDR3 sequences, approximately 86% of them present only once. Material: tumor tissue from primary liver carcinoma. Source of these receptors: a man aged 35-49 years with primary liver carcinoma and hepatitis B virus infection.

The CDR3 sequence is CASGGQVLCSYNEQFF. The CDR3, as DNA: TGTGCCAGCGGCGGACAGGTCCTTTGTTCCTACAATGAGCAGTTCTTC. The gene calls are TRBV6-2 or TRBV6-3 and TRBJ2-1; the match to TRBD1 covers 7 bases. Trimming at V came to 8 bases and at J to 1 base, leaving 11 bases not matched to a gene. The CDR3 has 16 residues. Germline V CDR1 and CDR2: MNHEY, SVGEGT.

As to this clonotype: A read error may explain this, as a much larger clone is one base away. The CDR3 reads CASSPRANSNQPQHF. The CDR3 DNA sequence: TGCGCCAGCAGCCCAAGGGCGAATAGCAATCAGCCCCAGCATTTT. The chain combines TRBV5-1 with TRBJ1-5; D gene ambiguous. This CDR3 spans 15 amino acids. The germline V and J ends were trimmed by 4 bases and 0 bases, with 11 bases remaining between them. The V gene's germline CDR1 is SGHRS and CDR2 YFSETQ. Complete variable domain (other parts from reference TRBV5-1 and TRBJ1-5): KAGVTQTPRYLIKTRGQQVTLSCSPISGHRSVSWYQQTPGQGLQFLFEYFSETQRNKGNFPGRFSGRQFSNSRSEMNVSTLELGDSALYLCASSPRANSNQPQHFGDGTRLSIL.

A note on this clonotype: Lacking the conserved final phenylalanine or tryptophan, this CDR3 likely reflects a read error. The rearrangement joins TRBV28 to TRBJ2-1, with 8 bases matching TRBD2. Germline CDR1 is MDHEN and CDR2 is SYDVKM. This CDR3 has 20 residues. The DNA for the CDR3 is TGTGCAAGCAGCCGGGTCTGGGGACTAGAGGGTGATAAAAGGTTATATGAGCAGTTCCTC. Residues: CASSRVWGLEGDKRLYEQFL.

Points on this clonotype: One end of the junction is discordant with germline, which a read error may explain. CDR3 in DNA: TGTGTCTGGACCTCCCGGGGCAGCTACGAGCAGTACTTC. This gives the protein CVWTSRGSYEQYF. The V call is TRBV30, the J call TRBJ2-7; D is tentatively TRBD1 or TRBD2 (5 bases each). Germline V lookup: CDR1 GTSNPN, CDR2 SVGIG (reference sequence). This CDR3 has 13 residues.

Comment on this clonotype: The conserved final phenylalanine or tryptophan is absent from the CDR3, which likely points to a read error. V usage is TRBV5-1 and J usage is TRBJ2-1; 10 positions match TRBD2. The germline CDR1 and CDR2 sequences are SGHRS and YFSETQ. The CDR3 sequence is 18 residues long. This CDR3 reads CGSSLKWVPSGSTGEQFL. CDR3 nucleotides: TGCGGCAGCAGCTTGAAGTGGGTGCCTAGCGGGAGCACGGGTGAGCAGTTCCTC.

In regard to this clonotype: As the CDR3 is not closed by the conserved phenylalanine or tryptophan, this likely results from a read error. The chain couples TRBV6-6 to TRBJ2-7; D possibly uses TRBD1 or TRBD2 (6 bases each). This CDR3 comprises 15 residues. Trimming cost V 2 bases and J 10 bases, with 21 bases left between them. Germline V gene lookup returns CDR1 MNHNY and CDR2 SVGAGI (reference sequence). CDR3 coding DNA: TGTGCCAGCAGTTACCCCGAAGGGGGAGGAGACAATCAGTACATC. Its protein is CASSYPEGGGDNQYI.

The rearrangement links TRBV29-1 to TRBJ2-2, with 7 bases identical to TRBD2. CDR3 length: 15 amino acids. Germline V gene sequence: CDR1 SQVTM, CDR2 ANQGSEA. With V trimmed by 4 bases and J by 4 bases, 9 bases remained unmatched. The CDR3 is CSVGTRAVITGELFF. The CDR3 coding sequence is TGCAGCGTTGGGACTAGGGCGGTGATCACCGGGGAGCTGTTTTTT.

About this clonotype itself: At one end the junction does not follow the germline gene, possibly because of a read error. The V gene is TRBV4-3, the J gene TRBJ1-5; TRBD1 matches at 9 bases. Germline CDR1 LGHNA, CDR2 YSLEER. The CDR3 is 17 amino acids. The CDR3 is CASSQTTQGAGIQPQHF. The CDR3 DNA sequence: TGTGCCAGCAGCCAAACTACACAGGGGGCCGGCATTCAGCCCCAGCATTTT.

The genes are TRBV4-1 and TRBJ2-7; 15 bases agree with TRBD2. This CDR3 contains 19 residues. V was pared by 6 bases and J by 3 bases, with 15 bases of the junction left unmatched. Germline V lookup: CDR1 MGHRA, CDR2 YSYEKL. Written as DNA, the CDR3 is TGCGCCAGCAGGCTGTCGGGACTAGCGGGAGGTGCTCCTCTCTACGAGCAGTACTTC. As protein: CASRLSGLAGGAPLYEQYF.

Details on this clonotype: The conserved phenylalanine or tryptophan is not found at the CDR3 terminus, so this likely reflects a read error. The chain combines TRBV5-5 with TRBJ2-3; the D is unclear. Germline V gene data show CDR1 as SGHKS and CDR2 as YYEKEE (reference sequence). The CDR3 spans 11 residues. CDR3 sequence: CASSFGDTQYY. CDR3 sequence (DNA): TGTGCCAGCAGCTTTGGAGATACACAGTATTAT.

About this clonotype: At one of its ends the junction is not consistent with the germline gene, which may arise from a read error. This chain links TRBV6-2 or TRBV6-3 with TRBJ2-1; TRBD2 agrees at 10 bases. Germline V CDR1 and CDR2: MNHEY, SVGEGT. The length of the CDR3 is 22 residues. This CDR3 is CASSFLIETWVLAGERVNDQFF. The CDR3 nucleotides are TGTGCCAGCAGTTTCCTGATTGAGACGTGGGTTCTAGCGGGAGAAAGGGTCAATGACCAGTTCTTC.

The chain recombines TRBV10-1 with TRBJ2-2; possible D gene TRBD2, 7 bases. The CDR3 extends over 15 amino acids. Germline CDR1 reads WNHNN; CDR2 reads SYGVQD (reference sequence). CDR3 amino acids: CANREDASGAGELFF. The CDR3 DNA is TGCGCTAACAGGGAGGACGCGAGCGGGGCCGGGGAGCTGTTTTTT.

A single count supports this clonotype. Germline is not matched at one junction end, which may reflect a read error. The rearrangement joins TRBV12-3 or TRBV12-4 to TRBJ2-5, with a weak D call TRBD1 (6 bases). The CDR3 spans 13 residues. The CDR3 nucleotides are TGTGCCAACAGTTTAATTGAGGGGGAAACACAGTACTTC. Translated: CANSLIEGETQYF.

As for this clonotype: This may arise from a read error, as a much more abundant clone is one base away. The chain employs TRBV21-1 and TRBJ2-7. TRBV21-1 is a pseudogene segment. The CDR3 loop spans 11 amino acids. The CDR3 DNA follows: TGTGCCAGCAACCTAACCTCCGAGCAGTACTTC. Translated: CASNLTSEQYF.

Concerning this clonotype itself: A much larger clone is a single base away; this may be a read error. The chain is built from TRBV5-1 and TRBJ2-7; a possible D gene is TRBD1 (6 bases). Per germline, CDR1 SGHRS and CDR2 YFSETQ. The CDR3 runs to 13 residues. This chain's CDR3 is CANSLDRNYEQYF. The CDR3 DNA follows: TGCGCCAACAGCCTAGACAGGAACTACGAGCAGTACTTC.

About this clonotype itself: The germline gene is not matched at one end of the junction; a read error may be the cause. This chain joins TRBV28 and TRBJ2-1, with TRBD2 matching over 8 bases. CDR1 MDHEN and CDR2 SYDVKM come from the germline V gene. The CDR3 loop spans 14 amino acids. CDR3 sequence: CASILTSGYNKQFF. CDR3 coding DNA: TGTGCCAGCATTTTAACTAGCGGCTACAATAAGCAATTCTTC.

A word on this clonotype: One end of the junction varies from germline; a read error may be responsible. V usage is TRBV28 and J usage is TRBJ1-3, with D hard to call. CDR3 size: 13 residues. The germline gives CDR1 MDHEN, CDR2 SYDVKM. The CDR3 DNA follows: TGTACCAGTAGTCTTTCAGGAAAAGACACCATATATTTT. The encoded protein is CTSSLSGKDTIYF.

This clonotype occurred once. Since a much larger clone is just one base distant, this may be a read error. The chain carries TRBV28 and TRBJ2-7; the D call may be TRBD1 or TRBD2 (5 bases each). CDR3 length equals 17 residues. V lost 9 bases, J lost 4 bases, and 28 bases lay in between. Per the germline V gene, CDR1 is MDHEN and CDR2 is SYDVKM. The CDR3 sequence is CASKPPGQGRMTYEQYF. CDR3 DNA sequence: TGTGCCAGTAAACCCCCTGGTCAGGGACGGATGACTTACGAGCAGTACTTC. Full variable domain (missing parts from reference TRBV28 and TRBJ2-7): DVKVTQSSRYLVKRTGEKVFLECVQDMDHENMFWYRQDPGLGLRLIYFSYDVKMKEKGDIPEGYSVSREKKERFSLILESASTNQTSMYLCASKPPGQGRMTYEQYFGPGTRLTVT.

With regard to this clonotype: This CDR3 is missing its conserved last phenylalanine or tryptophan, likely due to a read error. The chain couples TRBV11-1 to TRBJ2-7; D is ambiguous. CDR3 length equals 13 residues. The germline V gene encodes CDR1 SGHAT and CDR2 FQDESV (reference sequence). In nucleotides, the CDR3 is TGTGCCAGCAGGGGAAAGCGATCCTACGATCAGTACTTA. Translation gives CASRGKRSYDQYL.

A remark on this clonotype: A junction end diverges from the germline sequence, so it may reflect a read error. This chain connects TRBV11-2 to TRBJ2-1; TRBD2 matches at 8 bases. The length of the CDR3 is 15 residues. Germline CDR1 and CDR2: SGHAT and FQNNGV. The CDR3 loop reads CDSSQGLGSYSEQFF. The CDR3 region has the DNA TGTGACAGCAGCCAGGGACTAGGCTCCTACAGTGAGCAGTTCTTC.

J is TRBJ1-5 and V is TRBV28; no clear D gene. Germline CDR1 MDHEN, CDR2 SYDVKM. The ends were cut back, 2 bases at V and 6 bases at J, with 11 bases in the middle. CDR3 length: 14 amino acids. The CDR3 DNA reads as TGTGCCAGCAGTTTACAGGAGGCAACTCAGCCCCAGCATTTT. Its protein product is CASSLQEATQPQHF.

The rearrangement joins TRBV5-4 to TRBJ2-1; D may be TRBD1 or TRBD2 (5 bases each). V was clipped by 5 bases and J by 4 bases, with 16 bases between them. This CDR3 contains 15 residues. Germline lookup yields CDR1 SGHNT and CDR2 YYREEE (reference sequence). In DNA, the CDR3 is TGTGCCAGCAGTCTGGTCGGGGCGGGTTACAATGAGCAGTTCTTC. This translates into CASSLVGAGYNEQFF. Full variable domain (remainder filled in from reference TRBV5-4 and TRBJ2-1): ETGVTQSPTHLIKTRGQQVTLRCSSQSGHNTVSWYQQALGQGPQFIFQYYREEENGRGNFPPRFSGLQFPNYSSELNVNALELDDSALYLCASSLVGAGYNEQFFGPGTRLTVL.

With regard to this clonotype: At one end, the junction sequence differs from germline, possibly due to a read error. CDR3 nucleotide sequence: TGTACCAGCAGCGGACTAGCGGGATTTCAAGAGACCCAGTACTTC. It encodes CTSSGLAGFQETQYF. The V and J genes are TRBV7-9 and TRBJ2-5; TRBD2 agrees at 12 bases. The CDR3 is 15 amino acids. Germline assignment: CDR1 SEHNR and CDR2 FQNEAQ (reference sequence).

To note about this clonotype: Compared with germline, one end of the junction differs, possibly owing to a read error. The CDR3 here is CASSLQGANTGELLF. The DNA for the CDR3 is TGCGCGAGCAGCTTGCAGGGGGCGAACACAGGGGAGCTGTTATTT. The genes are TRBV5-1 and TRBJ2-2, with 8 bases that match TRBD1. Looked up from germline, CDR1 is SGHRS and CDR2 is YFSETQ. This CDR3 spans 15 amino acids. Looking up the rest from reference TRBV5-1 and TRBJ2-2 gives the full variable domain: KAGVTQTPRYLIKTRGQQVTLSCSPISGHRSVSWYQQTPGQGLQFLFEYFSETQRNKGNFPGRFSGRQFSNSRSEMNVSTLELGDSALYLCASSLQGANTGELLFGEGSRLTVL.

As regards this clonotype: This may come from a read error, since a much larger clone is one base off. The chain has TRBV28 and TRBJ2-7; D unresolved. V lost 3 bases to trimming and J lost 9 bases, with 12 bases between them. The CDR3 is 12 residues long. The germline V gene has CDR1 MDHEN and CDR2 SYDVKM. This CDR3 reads CASSFELERQYF. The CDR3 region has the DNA TGTGCCAGCAGTTTTGAGTTAGAGCGGCAGTACTTC.

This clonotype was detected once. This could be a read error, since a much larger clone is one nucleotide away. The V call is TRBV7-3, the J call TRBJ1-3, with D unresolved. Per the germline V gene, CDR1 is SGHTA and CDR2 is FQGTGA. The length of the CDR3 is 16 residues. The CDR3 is CASSLGSPGAGNIIYF. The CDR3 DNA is TGTGCCAGCAGCTTAGGTTCGCCGGGCGCTGGAAACATCATATATTTT.

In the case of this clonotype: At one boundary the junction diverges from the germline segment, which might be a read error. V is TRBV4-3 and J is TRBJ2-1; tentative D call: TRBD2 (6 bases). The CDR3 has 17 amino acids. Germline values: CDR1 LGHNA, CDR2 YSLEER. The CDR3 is CTSSQDLTGASYNELFF. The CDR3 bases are TGCACCAGCAGCCAGGACCTAACGGGAGCTTCCTACAATGAGCTGTTCTTC.

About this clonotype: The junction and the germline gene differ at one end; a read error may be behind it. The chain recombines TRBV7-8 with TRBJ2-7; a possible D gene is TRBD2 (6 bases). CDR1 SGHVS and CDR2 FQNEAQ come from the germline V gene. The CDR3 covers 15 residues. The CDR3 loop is CACSVIAGNRGEQYF. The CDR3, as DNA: TGTGCCTGCAGCGTAATCGCGGGGAACCGGGGAGAGCAGTACTTC.

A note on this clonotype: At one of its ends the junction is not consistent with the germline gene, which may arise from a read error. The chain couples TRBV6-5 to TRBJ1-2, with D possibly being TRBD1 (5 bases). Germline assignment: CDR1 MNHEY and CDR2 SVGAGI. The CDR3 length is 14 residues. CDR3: CVSSPPSRGYGYTF. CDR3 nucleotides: TGTGTCAGCAGTCCTCCTTCAAGGGGCTATGGGTACACCTTC.

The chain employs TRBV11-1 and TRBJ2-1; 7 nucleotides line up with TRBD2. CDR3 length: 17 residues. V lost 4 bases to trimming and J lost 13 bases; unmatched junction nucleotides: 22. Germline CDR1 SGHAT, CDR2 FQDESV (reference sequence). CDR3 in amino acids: CASSSLPGGRAFSDQFF. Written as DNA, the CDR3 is TGTGCCAGCAGCTCCCTTCCTGGCGGGAGAGCCTTTAGTGATCAGTTCTTC. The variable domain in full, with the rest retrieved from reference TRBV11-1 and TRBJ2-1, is EAEVAQSPRYKITEKSQAVAFWCDPISGHATLYWYRQILGQGPELLVQFQDESVVDDSQLPKDRFSAERLKGVDSTLKIQPAELGDSAMYLCASSSLPGGRAFSDQFFGPGTRLTVL.